These T cell receptor beta chains were read from a single sample in a study of control samples from healthy donors and cancer patients. Clones were sequenced by immunoSEQ multiplex PCR, and TCRdb holds only the in-frame ones, with some missing. The sample shows about 95,000 clones, more than 85% of them seen only once. The sequenced sample was blood. All receptors come from a woman aged 25-40 years in good health. CDR3s include the opening cysteine and the closing phenylalanine or tryptophan.

>TRBJ1-6|TRBV28
CASTTGTANNSPLHF
>TRBJ1-6|TRBV5-1
CATRGDTYNSPLHF
>TRBJ1-2|TRBV21-1
CASSKESHRDRVGSLENYGYTF
>TRBJ2-1|TRBV4-1
CASSQDFYNEQFF
>TRBJ1-1|TRBV28
CASSFRQGGTEAFF
>TRBJ2-7|TRBV29-1
CSVELASGRTYEQYF
>TRBJ1-1|TRBV3-1/TRBV3-2
CASSQDRGHLNTEAFF
>TRBJ1-5|TRBV4-1
CASSRGTEINQPQHF
>TRBJ2-3|TRBV3-1/TRBV3-2
CASRYGDTQYF
>TRBJ1-2|TRBV11-2
CASSLDTSFRGYTF
>TRBJ2-5|TRBV20-1
CSASLATKETQYF
>TRBJ2-2|TRBV5-5
CASSGAYSTGELFF
>TRBJ2-3|TRBV3-1/TRBV3-2
CASSQGGVGTDTQYF
>TRBJ2-5|TRBV19
CASSWFGGQYQETQYF
>TRBJ1-4|TRBV7-6
CASTKAATSAEKLFF
>TRBJ1-3|TRBV13
CASSSNSAGNTIYF
>TRBJ1-4|TRBV7-9
CASSSPGEVEEKLFF
>TRBJ1-5|TRBV16
CASSQSGRGGNQPQHF
>TRBJ2-1|TRBV24-1
CATGGLAGDEQFF
>TRBJ1-1|TRBV5-6
CASSLGQTPHAFF
>TRBJ1-4|TRBV30
CAWSVSPSTNEKLFF
>TRBJ1-2|TRBV3-1/TRBV3-2
CASTPPRGGGGYTF
>TRBJ2-5|TRBV6-5
CASSTTGREETQYF
>TRBJ1-5|TRBV19
CASSTPRGGASNQPQHF
>TRBJ2-3|TRBV30
CAWWTSGSTDTQYF
>TRBJ2-7|TRBV6-2/TRBV6-3
CASSPQGSYEQYF
>TRBJ1-4|TRBV5-1
CASSPTTGQLNEKLFF
>TRBJ1-1|TRBV29-1
CSVTRQGREAFF
>TRBJ1-2|TRBV6-5
CASSSHTGGPDYGYTF
>TRBJ1-2|TRBV5-1
CASKLESANYGYTF
>TRBJ1-5|TRBV3-1/TRBV3-2
CASSRGQSNQPQHF
>TRBJ1-3|TRBV20-1
CSAKGNTIYF
>TRBJ1-2|TRBV7-3
CASSGRGGYGYTF
>TRBJ1-6|TRBV3-1/TRBV3-2
CASSQEHSPLHF
>TRBJ2-7|TRBV28
CASGGLNEQYF
>TRBJ1-1|TRBV15
CATSRFDRGLNEAFF
>TRBJ2-7|TRBV5-5
CASSLSATSGNREQYF
>TRBJ1-1|TRBV4-2
CASSQPPGRATNTEAFF